These 7 T cell receptor beta chains were sequenced from one sample in a study of blood T cell repertoires in COVID-19. Some clones are missing from TCRdb's copy, which holds only in-frame ones; the method was immunoSEQ multiplex PCR. Altogether 150,000 or so clones are present, 82% being singletons, with the ten largest covering around 18%. The sample consisted of PBMCs or T cells enriched from blood (not recorded which). Receptors originate from a man aged 55 to 70 who had recovered from COVID-19.

The chain joins TRBV4-2 to TRBJ2-7; 10 nucleotides line up with TRBD1. V shed 1 base, J shed 1 base, and the junction held 7 bases outside the gene matches. Germline V CDR1 and CDR2: LGHNA, YNFKEQ. The CDR3 loop spans 17 amino acids. Here the CDR3 DNA reads TGTGCCAGCAGCCAAGTTGGGAGGACAGGGGGTTCCTACGAGCAGTACTTC. This codes for CASSQVGRTGGSYEQYF.

V is TRBV5-5 and J is TRBJ2-7; maybe TRBD2 (6 bases). The CDR3 sequence is 16 residues long. In germline, CDR1 is SGHKS, CDR2 YYEKEE (reference sequence). V dropped 3 bases and J dropped 0 bases, with 16 bases sitting between them. Here the CDR3 reads CASSWPGGALSYEQYF. CDR3 nucleotide sequence: TGTGCCAGCAGCTGGCCCGGAGGGGCCCTCTCCTACGAGCAGTACTTC.

V is TRBV29-1 and J is TRBJ2-3; TRBD1 is a possible D gene (5 bases). V lost 7 bases to trimming and J lost 0 bases, with 8 bases between them. The germline CDR1 and CDR2 sequences are SQVTM and ANQGSEA. The CDR3 is 12 amino acids. CDR3 coding DNA: TGCAGCGGACAGAAGAGCACAGATACGCAGTATTTT. Its translation is CSGQKSTDTQYF.

V and J are TRBV29-1 and TRBJ2-7; 8 nucleotides align to TRBD2. V lost 8 bases, J lost 3 bases, and 3 bases stayed unmatched. Germline V gene lookup returns CDR1 SQVTM and CDR2 ANQGSEA. The CDR3 extends over 11 amino acids. CDR3 amino acids: CSFTSGYEQYF. CDR3 nucleotide sequence: TGCAGCTTTACTAGCGGCTACGAGCAGTACTTC.

The J gene is TRBJ2-1, the V gene TRBV12-5, with D maybe TRBD1 (5 bases). This CDR3 is 12 amino acids long. The V gene's germline CDR1 is LGHNT and CDR2 FRNRAP. V was clipped by 4 bases and J by 6 bases, with 7 bases between them. The CDR3 spells CASGWGSNEQFF. CDR3 bases: TGTGCTAGTGGTTGGGGCTCCAATGAGCAGTTCTTC.

The rearrangement joins TRBV7-6 to TRBJ2-5; the D gene is possibly TRBD2 (6 bases). The CDR3 is 15 amino acids. V was trimmed by 2 bases and J by 1 base, leaving 11 bases between them. Germline CDR1 and CDR2: SGHVS and FNYEAQ. CDR3 sequence (DNA): TGTGCCAGCAGCTTAATACGGGGGTTCCAAGAGACCCAGTACTTC. This sequence encodes CASSLIRGFQETQYF. Full variable domain (missing parts from reference TRBV7-6 and TRBJ2-5): GAGVSQSPRYKVTKRGQDVALRCDPISGHVSLYWYRQALGQGPEFLTYFNYEAQQDKSGLPNDRFSAERPEGSISTLTIQRTEQRDSAMYRCASSLIRGFQETQYFGPGTRLLVL.

This chain joins TRBV11-2 and TRBJ2-2; perhaps TRBD2 as D (5 bases). The CDR3 loop spans 15 amino acids. Trimming removed 1 base from V and 4 bases from J, with 10 bases in between. CDR1 and CDR2 from the germline V gene are SGHAT and FQNNGV. In DNA form, the CDR3 reads TGTGCCAGCAGCTTAGGAGGGCGCGGCACCGGGGAGCTGTTTTTT. It is translated as CASSLGGRGTGELFF.